This TCR beta chain was documented in a study of cytomegalovirus exposure and HLA in healthy donors. Overall study results and limits: Another analysis was done later, and it associated more than 15,000 TCR beta sequences with HLA alleles at 0.05 false discovery rate.

Concerning this clone itself: No antigen is known for it.

The PCR ran on 60 Vbeta and 13 Jbeta primers. The table came from immunoSEQ multiplex PCR; TCRdb's copy has only in-frame clones and leaves some out. The table lists around 98,000 clones, about two thirds of them singletons. CDR3 length: 15 amino acids. The V gene end was trimmed by 1 base and the J gene end by 5 bases; junction bases not matched to a gene: 3. The V gene's germline CDR1 is LGHNA and CDR2 YSLEER. The chain is built from TRBV4-3 and TRBJ2-3, with 10 bases aligning to TRBD2. This sequence originates from a female donor in good health and CMV-seronegative. Material: PBMCs. Here the CDR3 DNA reads TGCGCCAGCAGCCAAGCGAGCGGGGGGGTAGATACGCAGTATTTT. Translated, it gives CASSQASGGVDTQYF.